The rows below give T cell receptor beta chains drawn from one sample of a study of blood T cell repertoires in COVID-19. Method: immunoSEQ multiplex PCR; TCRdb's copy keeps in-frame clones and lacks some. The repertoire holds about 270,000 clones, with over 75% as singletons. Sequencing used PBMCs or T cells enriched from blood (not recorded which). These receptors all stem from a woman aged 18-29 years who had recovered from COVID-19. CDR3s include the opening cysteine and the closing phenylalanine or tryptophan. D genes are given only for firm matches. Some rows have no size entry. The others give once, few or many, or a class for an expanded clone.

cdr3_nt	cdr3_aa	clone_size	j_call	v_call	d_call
TGTGCCAGCAGCGTGCGGGGGGGCCCCGAGACCCAGTACTTC	CASSVRGGPETQYF	once	TRBJ2-5	TRBV3-1/TRBV3-2	TRBD2
TGTGCCTGGAAACCGTGGTGGGGCCAACCTCGCCCCGCGGGGACTGAAGCTTTCTTT	CAWKPWWGQPRPAGTEAFF	few	TRBJ1-1	TRBV30	-
TGCGCCAGCAGCCTCGGGATGAGATCACCCCTCCACTTT	CASSLGMRSPLHF	-	TRBJ1-6	TRBV5-1	-
TGTGCCACCAGTGAAACAGGGGGCAATGAGCAGTTCTTC	CATSETGGNEQFF	-	TRBJ2-1	TRBV24-1	TRBD1
TGTGCCAGCTCCAAAGGTAGAGGGGGCAGAGGTGGGAGCAATCAGCCCCAGCATTTT	CASSKGRGGRGGSNQPQHF	few	TRBJ1-5	TRBV2	TRBD1
TGTGCCAGCAGACCACAGGGTACCTATGGCTACACCTTC	CASRPQGTYGYTF	-	TRBJ1-2	TRBV6-5	-
TGTGCCAGCAGCAGCCTAGCGGGGGGGCTCGATACGCAGTATTTT	CASSSLAGGLDTQYF	once	TRBJ2-3	TRBV21-1	-
TGTGCCAGCAGCCAAGATTTTAGCGGGGGGGCCATGGATGAGCAGTTCTTC	CASSQDFSGGAMDEQFF	-	TRBJ2-1	TRBV3-1/TRBV3-2	TRBD2
TGCAGTGCTAGCTACTATTACGAGCAGTACTTC	CSASYYYEQYF	-	TRBJ2-7	TRBV20-1	-
TGTGCCAGCAGTTTATTTGGGGGGAATGAAAAACTGTTTTTT	CASSLFGGNEKLFF	-	TRBJ1-4	TRBV27	-
TGCAGTGCTAGTATACGGTCCAGGGATTTCTACGAGCAGTACTTC	CSASIRSRDFYEQYF	-	TRBJ2-7	TRBV20-1	-
TGTGCCAGTAGCTTGACAGGGGGGGTAACTGAAGCTTTTTTT	CASSLTGGVTEAFF	-	TRBJ1-1	TRBV19	TRBD1
TGCAGCGTTGGGAGCAGCAAAAACATTCAGTACTTC	CSVGSSKNIQYF	-	TRBJ2-4	TRBV29-1	-
TGCGCCAGCAGTCCGGCGGGGGACCGCACAGATACGCAGTATTTT	CASSPAGDRTDTQYF	-	TRBJ2-3	TRBV5-1	TRBD2
TGTGCCAGCAGCTTGCGAGGGACAGCAGAAGGAAACTACACCTTC	CASSLRGTAEGNYTF	-	TRBJ1-2	TRBV11-2	TRBD1
TGTGCCAGCAGTTTACGACAGATATCCTACGAGCAGTACTTC	CASSLRQISYEQYF	-	TRBJ2-7	TRBV28	-
TGTGCCAGCAGTTTCCGCAGGACAGGAGTTGACGATCAGCCCCAGCATTTT	CASSFRRTGVDDQPQHF	-	TRBJ1-5	TRBV27	TRBD1
TGTGCCAGTAATCCATTGAGCCAGGTACCTAACTATGGCTACACCTTC	CASNPLSQVPNYGYTF	-	TRBJ1-2	TRBV19	-
TGTGCCATCAGCCTCGAGGGGGCACCCTTAACTGGCTATGGCTACACCTTC	CAISLEGAPLTGYGYTF	-	TRBJ1-2	TRBV10-3	TRBD1
TGTGCCAGCAGCGCCGGACAGGGGGAACCTGAAGGCGGCAATCAGCCCCAGCATTTT	CASSAGQGEPEGGNQPQHF	-	TRBJ1-5	TRBV9	TRBD1
TGCGCCAGCACCAGGACTGAGCGCGAGCAGTACTTC	CASTRTEREQYF	-	TRBJ2-7	TRBV10-2	-
TGTGCCAGCAGTTACGTCTTGAGACAGGGGAAGGATGGCTACACCTTC	CASSYVLRQGKDGYTF	-	TRBJ1-2	TRBV6-2/TRBV6-3	TRBD1
TGCGCCAGCAGCGGGAGGGACACTGAAGCTTTCTTT	CASSGRDTEAFF	-	TRBJ1-1	TRBV5-1	-
TGTGCCAGCAGTGAAGCCCGACAGATATTAAATCAGCCCCAGCATTTT	CASSEARQILNQPQHF	-	TRBJ1-5	TRBV2	-
TGTGCTAGTGGTCTTCCCCCACTAGCGGGGGTTCCAGATACGCAGTATTTT	CASGLPPLAGVPDTQYF	-	TRBJ2-3	TRBV12-5	TRBD2
TGTGCCAGCAGCCAAGGGGGGCCCAACTACGAGCAGTACTTC	CASSQGGPNYEQYF	-	TRBJ2-7	TRBV3-1/TRBV3-2	-
TGTGCCAGCTCACCAGGGACAGGGGCCCTCTACGAGCAGTACTTC	CASSPGTGALYEQYF	-	TRBJ2-7	TRBV18	TRBD1
TGTGCCAGCACGGGCAGGGGGGTGAACACTGAAGCTTTCTTT	CASTGRGVNTEAFF	-	TRBJ1-1	TRBV7-9	TRBD1
TGCGCCAGCAGCCCTTCTCAGGGGGGAGAGACCCAGTACTTC	CASSPSQGGETQYF	-	TRBJ2-5	TRBV5-1	-
TGTGCCTGGAGTCAGGACAGGTACTATGGCTACACCTTC	CAWSQDRYYGYTF	-	TRBJ1-2	TRBV30	TRBD1
TGTGCCAGCAGCCGATGGAGGACAGGGGACGACGAGCAGTACTTC	CASSRWRTGDDEQYF	few	TRBJ2-7	TRBV5-8	TRBD1
TGTGCCAGCAGTGTGTTAGCGGGGGGCACAGATACGCAGTATTTT	CASSVLAGGTDTQYF	few	TRBJ2-3	TRBV6-4	TRBD2
TGCGCCAGCAGTCCCTCCAGGGGCAGTAAAGCTTTCTTT	CASSPSRGSKAFF	-	TRBJ1-1	TRBV10-1	-
TGCGCCAGCAGCCGGATCGGGACAGGGGGATTACGCTCCTACAATGAGCAGTTCTTC	CASSRIGTGGLRSYNEQFF	-	TRBJ2-1	TRBV5-1	TRBD1
TGTGCCAGCAGGGCCTCAGCGGGGGGCATCAATGAGCAGTTCTTC	CASRASAGGINEQFF	-	TRBJ2-1	TRBV2	TRBD2
TGTGCCAGCAGCCTATCGGACAATGAGCAGTTCTTC	CASSLSDNEQFF	-	TRBJ2-1	TRBV7-9	-
TGTGCCAGCGGGTCGGGGGGCTCTGGAAACACCATATATTTT	CASGSGGSGNTIYF	-	TRBJ1-3	TRBV9	-
TGTGCCAGCAGTTTCAGGGGCTCCTACGAGCAGTACTTC	CASSFRGSYEQYF	-	TRBJ2-7	TRBV27	-
TGTGCCAGCAGCTTTTACAGGCAGGCTAACTATGGCTACACCTTC	CASSFYRQANYGYTF	-	TRBJ1-2	TRBV5-5	-
TGTGCCAGCAGCCAAGTGCGGTCCGGCTACACCTTC	CASSQVRSGYTF	-	TRBJ1-2	TRBV3-1/TRBV3-2	-
TGTGCCAGCAGCCAAGAAGACAGAGCCAACGAGCAGTACTTC	CASSQEDRANEQYF	-	TRBJ2-7	TRBV4-2	-
TGTGCCATCAGCGCGGGGGACTTTGAGCAGTACTTC	CAISAGDFEQYF	-	TRBJ2-7	TRBV10-3	TRBD2
TGTGCCAGCTCAGGGGACACTAATGAAAAACTGTTTTTT	CASSGDTNEKLFF	-	TRBJ1-4	TRBV7-6	-
TGTGCCAGTAGTCTAACGGGACAGGGGCAAGTGTCCGGCTACACCTTC	CASSLTGQGQVSGYTF	-	TRBJ1-2	TRBV19	TRBD1
TGTGCCAGCTCATCCGGACAGGGGGCCACTAATGAAAAACTGTTTTTT	CASSSGQGATNEKLFF	many	TRBJ1-4	TRBV18	TRBD1
TGCGCCAGCAGCTTGGAGGACAGTGGCACTGAAGCTTTCTTT	CASSLEDSGTEAFF	-	TRBJ1-1	TRBV5-1	-
TGTGCCAGCAGCTTAGATAAGGGAGGGTTCTATGGCTACACCTTC	CASSLDKGGFYGYTF	-	TRBJ1-2	TRBV7-9	-
TGTGCCAGCAGCTTAGTTGGACAGGGCGAGGGAGAGACCCAGTACTTC	CASSLVGQGEGETQYF	-	TRBJ2-5	TRBV7-6	TRBD1
TGTGCCAGCAGCCGCGAACAGGGATTAGGCACTGAAGCTTTCTTT	CASSREQGLGTEAFF	many	TRBJ1-1	TRBV5-5	-
TGCAGCGTAGCCCAGGATGGCTACACCTTC	CSVAQDGYTF	-	TRBJ1-2	TRBV29-1	-
TGTGCCAGCAGCTTAGTATTGAGGCAAGAAGGTGAAGCTTTCTTT	CASSLVLRQEGEAFF	-	TRBJ1-1	TRBV7-9	-
TGTGCCAGCAGCTTGCCAGGGAGGGTGAACACTGAAGCTTTCTTT	CASSLPGRVNTEAFF	-	TRBJ1-1	TRBV14	-
TGCGCCAGCAGCTTGGATGCAGCTAACTATGGCTACACCTTC	CASSLDAANYGYTF	-	TRBJ1-2	TRBV5-1	-
TGTGCCTGGAGCCTGACAGGGGGGCAGCCCCAGCATTTT	CAWSLTGGQPQHF	-	TRBJ1-5	TRBV30	TRBD1
TGTGCCAGCAGCCAAGCTGGGACTAGCAGCGAAGAGACCCAGTACTTC	CASSQAGTSSEETQYF	-	TRBJ2-5	TRBV3-1/TRBV3-2	TRBD2